The present T cell receptor (beta chain) was sequenced within a study of identifying expanded T cells in peripheral blood. Study conclusions and caveats: Across healthy donors, higher total template counts meant significantly greater two-week count variance. Roughly 1.2 clones differed between technical replicates, versus around 15 and 18 over time.

The CDR3 runs 21 residues. Per germline, CDR1 MNHEY and CDR2 SMNVEV (reference sequence). With 5 bases clipped from V and 2 bases from J, the junction kept 16 bases outside the gene matches. For this clone: The antigen remains undetermined.

During the collection period, no donor immune events like infections were recorded. The data were produced by immunoSEQ multiplex PCR, yet TCRdb's version contains in-frame clones alone and is incomplete. In the table there are 100,000 to 150,000 clones, 84% of which are singletons. The rearrangement links TRBV27 to TRBJ2-6; 12 bases are shared with TRBD1. Sequenced: blood. The TCR originated in a person aged 18-70 years in good health. The CDR3 DNA is TGTGCCAGCAGTCCCTGGCGGGGGACAGGGGGCGTATCTGCTGGGGCCAACGTCCTGACTTTC. The encoded protein is CASSPWRGTGGVSAGANVLTF.